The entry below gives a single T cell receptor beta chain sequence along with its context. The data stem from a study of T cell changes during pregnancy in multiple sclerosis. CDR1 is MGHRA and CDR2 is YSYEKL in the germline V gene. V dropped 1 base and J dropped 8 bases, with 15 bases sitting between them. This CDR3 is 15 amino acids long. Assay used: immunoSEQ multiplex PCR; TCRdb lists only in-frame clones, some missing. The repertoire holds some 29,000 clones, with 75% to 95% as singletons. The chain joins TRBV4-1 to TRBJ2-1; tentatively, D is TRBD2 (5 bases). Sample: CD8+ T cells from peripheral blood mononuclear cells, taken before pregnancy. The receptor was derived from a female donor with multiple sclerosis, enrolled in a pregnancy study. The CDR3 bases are TGCGCCAGCAGCCAAGCGCACGGGATCTCCTATGAGCAGTTCTTC. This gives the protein CASSQAHGISYEQFF.